These 28 T cell receptor beta chains came from one sample sequenced in a study of T cells in Graves' hyperthyroidism and ophthalmopathy. Amplification of TCR beta CDR3 regions used RNA as the template. When the TCR CDR3 underwent first-round RT-PCR, the HTBI primer set was used. Each CDR3 protein is one row after TCRdb ran MiXCR on the multiplex PCR reads. The sample records approximately 610,000 distinct CDR3 sequences, roughly 15% being singletons. What was sequenced was blood. The receptors here all came from a woman aged 40-49 years with Graves' ophthalmopathy.

The sample holds many counts of this clonotype. V and J are TRBV2 and TRBJ2-7; possibly TRBD2 for D (6 bases). V was pared by 8 bases and J by 0 bases, with 11 bases between. The CDR3 is 13 amino acids. CDR1 and CDR2 (germline): SNHLY, FYNNEI. CDR3 sequence reads: CASAGTRSYEQYF. In DNA, the CDR3 is TGTGCCAGCGCTGGGACTCGCTCCTACGAGCAGTACTTC.

In this sample, this clonotype turned up many times. This chain joins TRBV24-1 and TRBJ2-2; 7 bases are shared with TRBD2. In germline, CDR1 is KGHDR, CDR2 SFDVKD. V was clipped by 7 bases and J by 2 bases; unmatched bases: 12. This CDR3 is 17 amino acids long. Here the CDR3 DNA reads TGTGCCACCAGCGGGACTAACGGGAGTTCAAACACCGGGGAGCTGTTTTTT. It is translated as CATSGTNGSSNTGELFF.

The chain recombines TRBV6-2 or TRBV6-3 with TRBJ1-1, with 8 bases identical to TRBD1. Germline V CDR1 and CDR2: MNHEY, SVGEGT. After removal of 8 bases from V and 0 bases from J, the junction contained 17 bases not matched to a gene. The CDR3 loop spans 18 amino acids. The CDR3 is CASLPLGQGRKMNTEAFF. The CDR3 DNA follows: TGTGCCAGCCTCCCTCTCGGACAGGGCAGAAAAATGAACACTGAAGCTTTCTTT.

This clonotype occurred a few times. The chain uses TRBV6-1 and TRBJ1-1; D remains ambiguous. The CDR3 contains 14 residues. Germline CDR1 reads MNHNS; CDR2 reads SASEGT. V was shortened by 6 bases and J by 5 bases, with 16 bases between the two germline ends. CDR3 nucleotides: TGTGCCAGCAGCCCCATTACGCTGGCGACTGAAGCTTTCTTT. It translates to CASSPITLATEAFF.

The chain combines TRBV7-2 with TRBJ2-2, with 9 bases that match TRBD2. J lost 2 bases, V lost 0 bases, and 7 bases had no gene match. Germline CDR1 is SGHTA and CDR2 is FQGNSA. This CDR3 has 18 amino acids. CDR3 protein: CASSLAGLAFGNTGELFF. CDR3 in DNA: TGTGCCAGCAGCTTAGCGGGACTAGCATTCGGAAACACCGGGGAGCTGTTTTTT.

The chain links TRBV7-2 to TRBJ2-5, with 12 bases that match TRBD2. CDR3 length equals 16 residues. The V gene end was trimmed by 4 bases and the J gene end by 5 bases; junction bases not matched to a gene: 8. Germline CDR1 and CDR2: SGHTA and FQGNSA. The CDR3 protein is CASSSLAGGSRETQYF. DNA for the CDR3: TGTGCCAGCAGCTCACTAGCGGGAGGTTCCAGGGAGACCCAGTACTTC. The whole variable domain, filled in from reference TRBV7-2 and TRBJ2-5, reads GAGVSQSPSNKVTEKGKDVELRCDPISGHTALYWYRQSLGQGLEFLIYFQGNSAPDKSGLPSDRFSAERTGGSVSTLTIQRTQQEDSAVYLCASSSLAGGSRETQYFGPGTRLLVL.

This clonotype was counted ten times or more. The chain joins TRBV30 to TRBJ2-7; perhaps TRBD1 as D (8 bases). This CDR3 comprises 13 residues. Germline assignment: CDR1 GTSNPN and CDR2 SVGIG (reference sequence). V was trimmed by 4 bases and J by 5 bases, leaving 15 bases between them. The CDR3 protein is CAWNGQGGNEQYF. The CDR3 region has the DNA TGTGCCTGGAATGGACAGGGAGGGAACGAGCAGTACTTC.

This clonotype was observed at least ten times. This chain connects TRBV11-2 to TRBJ2-2; D uncertain. The length of the CDR3 is 16 residues. With 5 bases removed from V and 0 bases from J, the gap between germline ends came to 13 bases. The germline CDR1 and CDR2 sequences are SGHAT and FQNNGV. The CDR3: CASSPEMNSNTGELFF. The DNA for the CDR3 is TGTGCCAGCAGCCCCGAAATGAACTCGAACACCGGGGAGCTGTTTTTT.

This clonotype was counted between two and nine times. The chain couples TRBV7-2 to TRBJ2-1, with TRBD2 matching 8 bases. Germline values: CDR1 SGHTA, CDR2 FQGNSA. The length of the CDR3 is 14 residues. The ends lost 5 bases at V and 7 bases at J; junction bases unmatched: 7. The CDR3 coding sequence is TGTGCCAGCAGCCAAGGTATAGCGGGGAATGAGCAGTTCTTC. It yields the protein CASSQGIAGNEQFF.

This clonotype was seen only once. CDR3 in DNA: TGTGCCAGCAGCCAAGCTCCGGGGACCCTCACTGAAGCTTTCTTT. Amino acid sequence: CASSQAPGTLTEAFF. The chain recombines TRBV4-2 with TRBJ1-1, with D tentatively TRBD1 (5 bases). Per the germline V gene, CDR1 is LGHNA and CDR2 is YNFKEQ. V was trimmed by 1 base and J by 4 bases, leaving 13 bases between them. CDR3 size: 15 residues.

This clonotype was counted at least ten times. The chain uses TRBV29-1 and TRBJ2-7, with 11 bases identical to TRBD2. Trimming removed 0 bases from V and 6 bases from J; junction bases left unmatched: 10. Germline V gene data show CDR1 as SQVTM and CDR2 as ANQGSEA. The CDR3 contains 16 residues. CDR3 sequence: CSVEDRLASGRSEQYF. The CDR3 coding sequence is TGCAGCGTTGAAGATCGTTTGGCTAGCGGGAGGAGCGAGCAGTACTTC.

This clonotype was counted at least ten times. The chain links TRBV12-3 or TRBV12-4 to TRBJ1-2; no reliable D call. V was shortened by 0 bases and J by 6 bases, with 5 bases between the two germline ends. The CDR3 is 12 residues long. As DNA, the CDR3 is TGTGCCAGCAGTTTAGCTGGCAATGGCTACACCTTC. Translation gives CASSLAGNGYTF.

This clonotype occurred many times. V and J are TRBV12-3 or TRBV12-4 and TRBJ1-5, with no clear D. The germline V and J ends were trimmed by 5 bases and 6 bases, with 17 bases remaining between them. The CDR3 has 15 amino acids. The DNA for the CDR3 is TGTGCCAGCAGTCCAAATCTCGGGTTCGGTCAGCCCCAGCATTTT. This codes for CASSPNLGFGQPQHF.

This clonotype occurred a few times. The CDR3 coding sequence is TGTGCCAGCAGAAAGAGCGGGCCAAGCTCTGGGGCCAACGTCCTGACTTTC. It is translated as CASRKSGPSSGANVLTF. The V call is TRBV28, the J call TRBJ2-6; D perhaps matches TRBD2 (6 bases). Trimming left V 6 bases short and J 0 bases short, with 15 bases between. Germline CDR1 and CDR2: MDHEN and SYDVKM. The CDR3 loop spans 17 amino acids.

This clonotype was counted ten times or more. The chain joins TRBV6-5 to TRBJ1-1; 10 bases fit TRBD1. The junction had 7 bases not matched to a gene; V was cut back by 9 bases and J by 3 bases. The CDR3 sequence is 14 residues long. Germline values: CDR1 MNHEY, CDR2 SVGAGI. The DNA for the CDR3 is TGTGCCAGTTCCCGGACAGGGGGTTACACTGAAGCTTTCTTT. It specifies CASSRTGGYTEAFF.

There are many counts of this clonotype. The chain's CDR3 is CASSEYTSIYEQYF. DNA of the CDR3: TGTGCCAGCAGTGAATATACTAGTATCTACGAGCAGTACTTC. V and J are TRBV25-1 and TRBJ2-7, with D tentatively TRBD2 (5 bases). Germline lookup yields CDR1 MGHDK and CDR2 SYGVNS. The V end lost 0 bases, the J end lost 3 bases, and 9 bases lay between the germline ends. This CDR3 contains 14 residues.

This clonotype showed up many times. The chain uses TRBV5-1 and TRBJ2-2; D perhaps matches TRBD1 (6 bases). Per germline, CDR1 SGHRS and CDR2 YFSETQ. The CDR3 has 17 residues. Between the trimmed V and J ends, which lost 0 bases and 5 bases, there was a span of 17 bases. The CDR3 sequence: CASSLEPGALLTGELFF. DNA of the CDR3: TGCGCCAGCAGCTTGGAGCCAGGGGCCCTTCTTACCGGGGAGCTGTTTTTT.

This sequence joins TRBV6-2 or TRBV6-3 and TRBJ2-7, with 10 bases fitting TRBD2. Germline V CDR1 and CDR2: MNHEY, SVGEGT. Trimming at V came to 5 bases and at J to 2 bases, leaving 6 bases not matched to a gene. The CDR3 is made up of 15 amino acids. CDR3 region: CASSGRTSGTYEQYF. The CDR3 nucleotides are TGTGCCAGCAGTGGGAGAACTAGCGGGACCTACGAGCAGTACTTC.

This clonotype was counted between two and nine times. The CDR3 spells CASSSVYLPYSNQPQHF. CDR3 coding DNA: TGCGCCAGTTCTTCCGTTTACCTCCCTTATAGCAATCAGCCCCAGCATTTT. The rearrangement uses TRBV4-1 and TRBJ1-5, with D hard to call. Germline CDR1 is MGHRA and CDR2 is YSYEKL. Trimming pared 9 bases from V and 0 bases from J, leaving 21 bases between. The CDR3 sequence is 17 residues long.

This clonotype was seen a handful of times. The genes are TRBV6-4 and TRBJ1-6; 9 nucleotides agree with TRBD1. Trimming removed 7 bases from V and 10 bases from J; junction bases left unmatched: 17. Per germline, CDR1 MRHNA and CDR2 SNTAGT. This CDR3 has 17 amino acids. The CDR3 DNA reads as TGTGCCAGCACCCTAAGGGGAGTACAGGGGGCAACATCACCCCTCCACTTT. Its translation is CASTLRGVQGATSPLHF.

The chain carries TRBV25-1 and TRBJ2-7; D perhaps matches TRBD2 (5 bases). There are 14 residues in the CDR3. Germline CDR1 and CDR2: MGHDK and SYGVNS. Trimming stripped 8 bases from V and 0 bases from J, with 14 bases between. The CDR3 reads CASRPLGSSYEQYF. The CDR3 bases are TGTGCCAGCCGTCCCTTAGGGAGCTCCTACGAGCAGTACTTC.

The chain has TRBV12-3 or TRBV12-4 and TRBJ1-6; D is uncertain. V lost 3 bases and J lost 9, with 15 bases in between. The CDR3 runs 15 residues. In DNA form, the CDR3 reads TGTGCCAGCAGTTTGGGTCCACGGCGGGGTTCACCCCTCCACTTT. It specifies CASSLGPRRGSPLHF.

The V gene is TRBV11-2, the J gene TRBJ2-7; 11 bases agree with TRBD1. The germline CDR1 and CDR2 sequences are SGHAT and FQNNGV. This CDR3 comprises 16 residues. V dropped 6 bases and J dropped 3; count of bases not matched to a gene: 10. The CDR3 nucleotides are TGTGCCAGCAGTCCTCGGGGGACAGGGGGACTCTACGAGCAGTACTTC. Amino acid sequence: CASSPRGTGGLYEQYF.

CDR3 amino acids: CASMGGPKAYEQYF. In nucleotides, the CDR3 is TGTGCCAGCATGGGAGGACCCAAGGCCTACGAGCAGTACTTC. This chain joins TRBV28 and TRBJ2-7; D is possibly TRBD2 (6 bases). CDR1 is MDHEN, CDR2 SYDVKM, per germline. V was shortened by 7 bases and J by 2 bases, with 15 bases between the two germline ends. This CDR3 has 14 amino acids.

This clonotype was seen ten or more times. This chain uses TRBV28 with TRBJ2-7; TRBD2 might be the D (7 bases). V was pared by 5 bases and J by 4 bases, with 15 bases between. Germline assignment: CDR1 MDHEN and CDR2 SYDVKM. CDR3 size: 14 residues. CDR3 nucleotide sequence: TGTGCCAGCAGTGAGGGGGGGCAGGGGTACGAGCAGTACTTC. Translated, it gives CASSEGGQGYEQYF.

This clonotype was detected many times. This sequence joins TRBV12-3 or TRBV12-4 and TRBJ2-5; D perhaps matches TRBD1 (5 bases). The CDR3 has 15 amino acids. The V gene lost 3 bases and the J gene lost 0 bases, with 11 bases spanning the gap. CDR3 sequence reads: CASSFQQAYQETQYF. The CDR3 DNA reads TGTGCCAGCAGTTTTCAACAGGCGTACCAAGAGACCCAGTACTTC.

This clonotype was observed at least ten times. This CDR3 is CSARDQGRGTQYF. CDR3 in DNA: TGCAGTGCTAGAGATCAGGGCCGAGGGACCCAGTACTTC. This chain links TRBV20-1 with TRBJ2-5; D is possibly TRBD1 (5 bases). The CDR3 has 13 residues. The V and J ends lost 0 bases and 7 bases respectively, with 12 bases between them. Germline CDR1 and CDR2: DFQATT and SNEGSKA (reference sequence).

The V gene is TRBV7-2, the J gene TRBJ2-7; TRBD1 matches 7 bases. This CDR3 is built from 15 residues. V lost 5 bases to trimming and J lost 0 bases; unmatched junction nucleotides: 7. The V gene's germline CDR1 is SGHTA and CDR2 FQGNSA. CDR3 sequence: CASSPNRGLSYEQYF. For the CDR3, the DNA is TGTGCCAGCAGCCCGAATAGGGGGCTCTCCTACGAGCAGTACTTC.